The clone carrying this TCR beta chain has more than one count but fewer than ten. Its antigen is unknown. Blood genomic DNA input for TRB amplification was 250-500 ng. These data come from a study of T and B cells in COVID-19 patients. In the study overall: COVID-19 patients gave peripheral blood either during active infection or after recovery. Recovered patients mostly had mild to moderate COVID-19 managed as outpatients.

Study findings and constraints: Patients with COVID-19 reportedly showed strongly skewed T cell receptor beta variable and joining gene usage.

BIOMED2 TRB-A/B primer pools were used in multiplex TRB PCR. TCRdb recomputed calls from the multiplex PCR reads with MiXCR, one row per CDR3 protein. The sample lists 20,000 to 30,000 distinct CDR3 sequences; roughly 33% were seen once. V trimming: 5 bases; J trimming: 5 bases; junction bases outside the gene matches: 8. CDR1 and CDR2 from the germline V gene are MNHEY and SVGEGT. This CDR3 comprises 16 residues. Sequencing input: blood. The sequence was obtained from a human donor who had recovered from COVID-19. The chain carries TRBV6-2 or TRBV6-3 and TRBJ2-2; the match to TRBD2 covers 10 bases. The CDR3 DNA is TGTGCCAGCAGTGAGAGCGGGGGGGCCGGAACCGGGGAGCTGTTTTTT. Protein: CASSESGGAGTGELFF.